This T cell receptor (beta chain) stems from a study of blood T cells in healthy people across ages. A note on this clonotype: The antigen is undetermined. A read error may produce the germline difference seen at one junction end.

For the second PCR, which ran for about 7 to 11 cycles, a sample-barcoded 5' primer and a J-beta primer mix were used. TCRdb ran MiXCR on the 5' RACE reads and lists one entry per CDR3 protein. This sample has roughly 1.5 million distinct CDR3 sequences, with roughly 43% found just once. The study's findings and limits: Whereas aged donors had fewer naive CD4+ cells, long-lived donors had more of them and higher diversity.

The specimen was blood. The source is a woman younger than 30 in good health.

The CDR3 coding sequence is TGTACCACCAGTAACGGGGGTATCACTGAAGCTTTCTTT. Residues: CTTSNGGITEAFF. This sequence joins TRBV24-1 and TRBJ1-1, with D perhaps matching TRBD1 (5 bases). The CDR3 is 13 residues long. Germline CDR1 and CDR2: KGHDR and SFDVKD.